One sample yielded the 27 T cell receptor beta chains listed below, sequenced in a study of T cells in women clearing cervical HPV infection. Some clones are missing from TCRdb's copy, which holds only in-frame ones; the method was immunoSEQ multiplex PCR. The sample table sets out some 11,000 clones. The sequencing input was blood buffy coat. The receptors derive from a woman aged 18 to 75 with a cervical HPV16 infection that either progressed to CIN3+ or cleared (not recorded which).

Notes on this clone: The read terminates 3 residues before the CDR3 end, so the remaining end is supplied by the germline J gene. The J gene is TRBJ2-3, the V gene TRBV5-1; D gene unclear. Germline loops: CDR1 SGHRS, CDR2 YFSETQ. The CDR3 has 16 residues. V lost 0 bases, J lost 2 bases, and 13 bases lay in between. CDR3 sequence reads: CASSLGMERITDTQYF. The sequenced CDR3 bases are TGCGCCAGCAGCTTGGGTATGGAGCGTATCACAGATACG.

Partial CDR3 DNA: TGTGCCAGCAGCTTCCCAGGGATTAGTGAA. This encodes CASSFPGISE. The entire CDR3 protein is CASSFPGISEAFF. V usage is TRBV5-5 and J usage is TRBJ1-1; D perhaps matches TRBD1 (5 bases). Coverage ceases 3 residues before the CDR3 finishes, and the germline J gene fills in the end. CDR1 is SGHKS, CDR2 YYEKEE, per germline (reference sequence). This CDR3 has 13 residues. With 2 bases removed from V and 7 bases from J, the gap between germline ends came to 12 bases.

In regard to this clone: The read is 3 residues too short to cover the CDR3 end, so that end is filled in from the germline J gene. The chain carries TRBV7-6 and TRBJ2-5; TRBD2 aligns across 8 bases. V trimming: 0 bases; J trimming: 5 bases; junction bases outside the gene matches: 2. The CDR3 is 14 residues long. Germline-derived CDR1 and CDR2 are SGHVS and FNYEAQ. The sequenced part of the CDR3 DNA is TGTGCCAGCAGCTTAGCCGGGGGGGACGAGACC. This translates into CASSLAGGDET. The full CDR3 reads CASSLAGGDETQYF. Complete variable domain (other parts from reference TRBV7-6 and TRBJ2-5): GAGVSQSPRYKVTKRGQDVALRCDPISGHVSLYWYRQALGQGPEFLTYFNYEAQQDKSGLPNDRFSAERPEGSISTLTIQRTEQRDSAMYRCASSLAGGDETQYFGPGTRLLVL.

Of note for this clone: The CDR3 is cut off 3 residues early in the read; its end comes from the germline J gene. The chain employs TRBV6-1 and TRBJ2-7; D perhaps matches TRBD2 (6 bases). Germline CDR1 MNHNS, CDR2 SASEGT. Trimming stripped 4 bases from V and 4 bases from J, with 11 bases between. This CDR3 contains 13 residues. Partial CDR3 DNA: TGTGCCAGCAGTGGGCGGGGTATATACGAG. Its translation: CASSGRGIYE. The whole CDR3 sequence reads CASSGRGIYEQYF.

In regard to this clone: The read gets to within 3 residues of the CDR3 end, and the germline J gene fills in the rest. This rearrangement joins TRBV20-1 to TRBJ2-7; TRBD1 aligns across 8 bases. The CDR3 consists of 14 residues. Germline lookup yields CDR1 DFQATT and CDR2 SNEGSKA (reference sequence). Trimming removed 1 base from V and 3 bases from J; junction bases left unmatched: 5. The CDR3 protein is CSARVKGQDYEQYF. The DNA read from the CDR3 is TGCAGTGCTAGAGTAAAGGGACAGGACTACGAG.

Concerning this clone itself: The DNA ends 3 residues before the CDR3 does, and the rest of the CDR3 is filled in from the germline J gene. This chain links TRBV18 with TRBJ2-7; D is unresolved. The ends were cut back, 2 bases at V and 5 bases at J, with 10 bases in the middle. The CDR3 contains 13 residues. Germline CDR1 and CDR2: KGHSH and LQKENI. CDR3 residues: CASSPTQKDEQYF. The DNA read from the CDR3 is TGTGCCAGCTCACCAACCCAGAAGGACGAG.

As for this clone: The CDR3 goes on 3 residues after the read ends, and that part is filled in from the germline J gene. The gene calls are TRBV30 and TRBJ2-2, with 7 bases identical to TRBD2. CDR3 length equals 14 residues. The V gene's germline CDR1 is GTSNPN and CDR2 SVGIG (reference sequence). V trimming: 4 bases; J trimming: 2 bases; junction bases outside the gene matches: 4. The CDR3 is CAWKAGLNTGELFF. The CDR3 DNA, read in part, is TGTGCCTGGAAAGCGGGACTTAACACCGGGGAG.

CDR3 amino acids: CASSQTGHEQYF. The covered CDR3 bases are TGTGCCAGCAGCCAGACGGGTCACGAG. The chain links TRBV7-9 to TRBJ2-7, with D hard to call. Sequencing ends 3 residues short of the CDR3 end; the germline J gene provides the rest. CDR3 length: 12 residues. Germline V gene sequence: CDR1 SEHNR, CDR2 FQNEAQ (reference sequence). V was pared by 5 bases and J by 5 bases, with 10 bases between.

As for this clone: The read terminates 3 residues ahead of where the CDR3 ends, so the germline J gene completes it. V usage is TRBV5-1 and J usage is TRBJ2-7; no clear D gene. Trimming removed 7 bases at V and 2 bases at J, with 10 bases between. CDR3 length equals 12 residues. The V gene's germline CDR1 is SGHRS and CDR2 YFSETQ. CDR3 region: CASADVTYEQYF. The part of the CDR3 DNA that was read is TGCGCCAGCGCGGATGTCACCTACGAG.

To note about this clone: Read coverage stops 3 residues before the CDR3 terminus; the germline J gene supplies the remainder. The chain joins TRBV7-8 to TRBJ2-1, with D perhaps matching TRBD2 (6 bases). The CDR3 extends over 13 amino acids. V shed 1 base and J shed 5 bases, with 6 bases lying between them. CDR1 is SGHVS and CDR2 is FQNEAQ in the germline V gene. The sequenced part of the CDR3 DNA is TGTGCCAGCAGCTTAGGGAGGGACAATGAG. Translation gives CASSLGRDNE. The whole CDR3 reads CASSLGRDNEQFF.

For this clone: The read ends 3 residues shy of where the CDR3 ends; the end is completed using the germline J gene. The chain joins TRBV24-1 to TRBJ2-1, with 7 bases fitting TRBD2. Germline assignment: CDR1 KGHDR and CDR2 SFDVKD. Trimming cost V 6 bases and J 7 bases; bases outside gene matches: 11. The CDR3 sequence is 15 residues long. Partial CDR3 DNA: TGTGCCACCAGTTCCTGGGGGGGAGGGTTGAATGAG. Amino acids: CATSSWGGGLNE. The CDR3 reads in full as CATSSWGGGLNEQFF.

This clone is called medium-sized based on its frequency. CDR3 protein: CASYRTGNYGYTF. CDR3 DNA (partial): TGTGCCAGTTACAGGACAGGGAACTATGGC. The chain has TRBV19 and TRBJ1-2; TRBD1 matches at 8 bases. The read gets to within 3 residues of the CDR3 end, and the germline J gene fills in the rest. CDR1 is LNHDA, CDR2 SQIVND, per germline (reference sequence). V gave up 8 bases and J gave up 2 bases; unmatched junction bases: 4. CDR3 length: 13 amino acids.

For this clone: The CDR3 extends 3 residues past the end of the read, so its final part is completed from the germline J gene. V and J are TRBV2 and TRBJ2-7, with 8 bases aligning to TRBD2. Trimming cost V 5 bases and J 4 bases; bases outside gene matches: 1. Per germline, CDR1 SNHLY and CDR2 FYNNEI. CDR3 size: 12 residues. The CDR3 DNA, read in part, is TGTGCCAGCAGTACTAGCGGATACGAG. Translated: CASSTSGYE. The CDR3 as a whole reads CASSTSGYEQYF.

Concerning this clone: The read ends 3 residues early relative to the CDR3; the germline J gene fills the gap. The chain is built from TRBV20-1 and TRBJ2-1, with 7 nucleotides matching TRBD2. Germline loops: CDR1 DFQATT, CDR2 SNEGSKA (reference sequence). V gave up 3 bases and J gave up 2 bases; unmatched junction bases: 7. The CDR3 is made up of 15 amino acids. The covered CDR3 bases are TGCAGTGCTAGTAAGGGGCGGGGGACCTACAATGAG. Its translation is CSASKGRGTYNE. The CDR3 reads in full as CSASKGRGTYNEQFF.

About this clone: The read terminates 3 residues ahead of where the CDR3 ends, so the germline J gene completes it. The gene calls are TRBV28 and TRBJ1-6; TRBD1 agrees at 8 bases. Germline trimming cut 5 bases from V and 10 bases from J; bases unmatched to any gene: 7. The CDR3 is 14 amino acids. CDR1 is MDHEN, CDR2 SYDVKM, per germline. CDR3 amino acids: CASSPDRESSPLHF. CDR3 DNA, as far as it was read: TGTGCCAGCAGTCCGGACAGGGAGTCCTCACCC.

Note on this clone: The read terminates 3 residues before the CDR3 end, so the remaining end is supplied by the germline J gene. The rearrangement joins TRBV19 to TRBJ1-5, with D maybe TRBD1 (6 bases). CDR3 size: 16 residues. The germline gives CDR1 LNHDA, CDR2 SQIVND (reference sequence). V lost 8 bases, J lost 7 bases, and 24 bases lay in between. The CDR3 DNA, read in part, is TGTGCCAGTCAAACCAGGGGCCAAATGGCGGGCCAGCCC. Protein: CASQTRGQMAGQP. The whole CDR3 sequence reads CASQTRGQMAGQPQHF.

Regarding this clone: The CDR3 end falls 3 residues outside the read, so it is completed with the germline J gene. V gene TRBV5-4 combines with J gene TRBJ2-1; 9 bases are a match to TRBD1. The ends lost 5 bases at V and 8 bases at J; junction bases unmatched: 11. Germline V gene lookup returns CDR1 SGHNT and CDR2 YYREEE (reference sequence). The length of the CDR3 is 15 residues. CDR3 sequence: CASSFPGQGYYEQFF. CDR3 DNA (partial): TGTGCCAGCAGTTTTCCGGGACAGGGATACTATGAG.

Incomplete CDR3 DNA: TGTGCCAGCTCTTCCTTCGCAGGTGAG. This sequence encodes CASSSFAGE. The whole CDR3 sequence reads CASSSFAGEQFF. The chain uses TRBV12-3 or TRBV12-4 and TRBJ2-1; the D is unclear. The read finishes 3 residues shy of the CDR3 end, and the germline J gene is used to complete it. Trimming cost V 8 bases and J 9 bases, with 14 bases left between them. There are 12 residues in the CDR3.

As to this clone: Sequencing ends 3 residues short of the CDR3 end; the germline J gene provides the rest. The chain employs TRBV9 and TRBJ2-1; D uncertain. V lost 2 bases and J 4 bases, leaving 7 bases between the germline ends. Germline CDR1 and CDR2: SGDLS and YYNGEE. This CDR3 contains 13 residues. The CDR3 DNA, read in part, is TGTGCCAGCAGCGTCTCCCAGTACAATGAG. Translating it yields CASSVSQYNE. The complete CDR3 protein is CASSVSQYNEQFF.

Note on this clone: The read halts 3 residues ahead of the CDR3 end, with the missing end drawn from the germline J gene. The rearrangement uses TRBV11-2 and TRBJ1-2; weak D call: TRBD1 (5 bases). Germline V gene lookup returns CDR1 SGHAT and CDR2 FQNNGV. The CDR3 is 14 amino acids. Trimming stripped 0 bases from V and 4 bases from J, with 9 bases between. The CDR3 sequence is CASSLEQASYGYTF. The sequenced CDR3 bases are TGTGCCAGCAGCTTAGAACAGGCGAGCTATGGC. Together with reference TRBV11-2 and TRBJ1-2, the CDR3 gives the full variable domain: EAGVAQSPRYKIIEKRQSVAFWCNPISGHATLYWYQQILGQGPKLLIQFQNNGVVDDSQLPKDRFSAERLKGVDSTLKIQPAKLEDSAVYLCASSLEQASYGYTFGSGTRLTVV.

About this clone itself: The missing CDR3 end, 3 residues past where the read stops, is filled in from the germline J gene. This rearrangement joins TRBV20-1 to TRBJ2-7; a possible D gene is TRBD2 (6 bases). Trimming stripped 2 bases from V and 6 bases from J, with 17 bases between. The CDR3 is 14 residues long. Germline V gene sequence: CDR1 DFQATT, CDR2 SNEGSKA (reference sequence). CDR3 DNA (partial): TGCAGTGCTAGATCCGCCGGAGTTAGCGGCGAG. It encodes CSARSAGVSGE. The entire CDR3 reads CSARSAGVSGEQYF.

Details on this clone: The sequenced fragment ends 3 residues before the CDR3 boundary, so the rest is inferred from the germline J gene. V gene TRBV4-1 combines with J gene TRBJ1-6, with TRBD1 identical over 10 bases. The germline gives CDR1 MGHRA, CDR2 YSYEKL. The V gene end was trimmed by 2 bases and the J gene end by 10 bases; junction bases not matched to a gene: 5. This CDR3 contains 15 residues. The CDR3 is CASSQTGTGVSPLHF. The sequenced CDR3 bases are TGCGCCAGCAGCCAAACCGGGACAGGGGTCTCACCC.

A word on this clone: The read stops 3 residues short of the end of the CDR3; the missing end is completed from the germline J gene. The chain links TRBV28 to TRBJ1-2; 7 bases align to TRBD1. V was clipped by 5 bases and J by 7 bases; unmatched bases: 4. This CDR3 contains 12 residues. Germline CDR1 and CDR2: MDHEN and SYDVKM. The sequenced CDR3 bases are TGTGCCAGCAGTGAGGGGGCTGGTGGC. Residues: CASSEGAGG. In full, the CDR3 reads CASSEGAGGYTF.

This clone registers medium-sized by frequency. The read halts 3 residues ahead of the CDR3 end, with the missing end drawn from the germline J gene. The chain uses TRBV19 and TRBJ1-4, with 12 bases that match TRBD1. The CDR3 totals 14 residues. Germline CDR1 LNHDA, CDR2 SQIVND (reference sequence). Partial CDR3 DNA: TGTGCCAGTTCCGGGACAGGGGGCGCGGAGAAA. It specifies CASSGTGGAEK. The full CDR3 sequence reads CASSGTGGAEKLFF.

To note about this clone: The read finishes 3 residues shy of the CDR3 end, and the germline J gene is used to complete it. This sequence joins TRBV11-2 and TRBJ1-1, with D unresolved. CDR3 length equals 13 residues. V shed 6 bases and J shed 1 base, with 9 bases lying between them. CDR1 is SGHAT and CDR2 is FQNNGV in the germline V gene. CDR3 region: CASSFIRNTEAFF. The DNA read from the CDR3 is TGTGCCAGCAGTTTTATTAGGAACACTGAA.

The chain's CDR3 is CASSQVFTGTSGTYEQYF. The covered CDR3 bases are TGCGCCAGCAGCCAAGTTTTTACCGGGACTAGCGGCACCTACGAG. The rearrangement uses TRBV4-1 and TRBJ2-7; 11 bases agree with TRBD2. The read falls 3 residues short of the CDR3 end, and the missing part is taken from the germline J gene. Trimming removed 1 base from V and 2 bases from J; junction bases left unmatched: 10. The CDR3 extends over 18 amino acids. The germline V gene has CDR1 MGHRA and CDR2 YSYEKL.

With regard to this clone: The read halts 3 residues ahead of the CDR3 end, with the missing end drawn from the germline J gene. This chain connects TRBV29-1 to TRBJ1-6; D perhaps matches TRBD1 (5 bases). CDR1 SQVTM and CDR2 ANQGSEA come from the germline V gene. Trimming removed 7 bases from V and 6 bases from J, with 19 bases in between. CDR3 length: 15 amino acids. CDR3 residues: CSGSTGRGLNSPLHF. The DNA read from the CDR3 is TGCAGCGGCTCAACCGGGAGGGGCCTTAATTCACCC.